This paragraph reports one T cell receptor (beta chain). This CDR3 region has 13 residues. The germline CDR1 and CDR2 sequences are SGHTS and YDEGEE. V gave up 4 bases and J gave up 6 bases, with 11 bases separating them. In the source study's methods: Reference gene primer amplification in the assay estimated nucleated cell counts. Assay used: immunoSEQ multiplex PCR; TCRdb lists only in-frame clones, some missing. Clone size and the V and J calls come from that table; the DNA yielded D and trimming. Among 70,000 to 100,000 clones listed, over 70% were seen once. The data belong to a study of blood T cell repertoires in COVID-19. Overall study: From the United States, Italy and Spain came samples of acute and convalescent COVID-19. T cells, B-cell-depleted T cells, or PBMCs supplied cDNA or gDNA.

The sample consisted of peripheral blood. J is TRBJ1-5 and V is TRBV5-8; D is unresolved. The clonotype comes from a woman aged 45 to 65 with acute or convalescent COVID-19. CDR3 DNA sequence: TGTGCCAGCAGCCCAAATGAGGGTCAGCCCCAGCATTTT. It codes for CASSPNEGQPQHF.